This T cell receptor beta chain was observed in a study of T-cell reconstitution after alpha-beta-depleted transplantation in children. This CDR3 has 16 residues. The ends were cut back, 0 bases at V and 5 bases at J, with 17 bases in the middle. Germline lookup yields CDR1 SGHRS and CDR2 YFSETQ. The authors prepared the TCRbeta library with unique molecular identifiers. Each CDR3 protein is one row after TCRdb ran MiXCR on the PCR reads. Among a few hundred thousand distinct CDR3 sequences listed, over 9% were seen once. This clonotype was seen many times. The TCR sequence derives from a human donor who donated a stem cell graft to a child with acute lymphoblastic leukemia. The specimen was PBMCs from the stem cell graft donor, collected from the stem cell graft. The V and J genes are TRBV5-1 and TRBJ2-5; tentatively, D is TRBD2 (6 bases). CDR3 nucleotide sequence: TGCGCCAGCAGCTTGGAGCCGGGGAGGTCAATGGAGACCCAGTACTTC. Residues: CASSLEPGRSMETQYF.